This T cell receptor beta chain was recorded in a study of blood T cell repertoires in COVID-19. Across the study: Italy, Spain and the United States were the sources of the convalescent and acute COVID-19 samples.

The CDR3 is made up of 16 amino acids. The J segment lost 4 bases and the V segment lost 0 bases, leaving 5 bases of the junction unmatched. Germline V CDR1 and CDR2: SGHTS, YDEGEE. The table came from immunoSEQ multiplex PCR; TCRdb's copy has only in-frame clones and leaves some out. The sample records under 50,000 clones, under 95% being singletons. The sequenced sample consisted of peripheral blood. The receptor's source is a man aged 70-80 years with active COVID-19. The genes are TRBV5-8 and TRBJ2-3; the match to TRBD2 covers 10 bases. Here the CDR3 DNA reads TGTGCCAGCAGCTTGGTGAGCGGGAGGGCGCCAGATACGCAGTATTTT. This translates into CASSLVSGRAPDTQYF. The variable domain in full, completed from reference TRBV5-8 and TRBJ2-3, reads EAGVTQSPTHLIKTRGQQATLRCSPISGHTSVYWYQQALGLGLQFLLWYDEGEERNRGNFPPRFSGRQFPNYSSELNVNALELEDSALYLCASSLVSGRAPDTQYFGPGTRLTVL.